The 9 T cell receptor beta chains below come from one sample, sequenced in a study of cytotoxic CD8 clonotypes in ibrutinib-treated CLL. Using immunoSEQ multiplex PCR, the repertoire was profiled, and TCRdb retains in-frame clones only, with some absent. The sample has tens of thousands of clones, roughly 83% seen once. The input for sequencing was PBMCs, taken after 12 months of ibrutinib treatment. These receptors were collected from a human donor with chronic lymphocytic leukemia.

The V gene is TRBV11-2, the J gene TRBJ2-3; 11 nucleotides align to TRBD2. The CDR3 spans 18 residues. The trim removed 1 base at V and 0 bases at J, leaving 6 bases unmatched. The germline V gene encodes CDR1 SGHAT and CDR2 FQNNGV. The CDR3 DNA reads as TGTGCCAGCAGCTTAGCTTTGGTAGCGGGGGGGAGCACAGATACGCAGTATTTT. It is translated as CASSLALVAGGSTDTQYF.

The chain has TRBV4-1 and TRBJ2-3; 8 nucleotides match TRBD2. The V segment lost 2 bases and the J segment 4 bases; nucleotides outside the gene matches: 5. The V gene's germline CDR1 is MGHRA and CDR2 YSYEKL. The CDR3 loop spans 15 amino acids. DNA for the CDR3: TGCGCCAGCAGCCAACAACTAGCGGCTTCAGATACGCAGTATTTT. Its protein is CASSQQLAASDTQYF.

The chain uses TRBV11-3 and TRBJ2-1, with 14 bases matching TRBD2. The CDR3 runs to 16 residues. The trim removed 4 bases at V and 10 bases at J, leaving 9 bases unmatched. The V gene's germline CDR1 is SGHNT and CDR2 YENEEA. Written as DNA, the CDR3 is TGTGCCAGCAGCTCCGGTGGGACTAGCGGGAGAAACGAGCAGTTCTTC. This codes for CASSSGGTSGRNEQFF.

The chain is built from TRBV5-6 and TRBJ2-1; TRBD2 matches at 14 bases. The V segment lost 4 bases and the J segment 5 bases; nucleotides outside the gene matches: 8. Germline CDR1 is SGHDT and CDR2 is YYEEEE. The CDR3 contains 17 residues. CDR3 DNA sequence: TGTGCCAGCAGCAAGGGACTAGCGGGAGTCAAAGACAATGAGCAGTTCTTC. Encoded protein: CASSKGLAGVKDNEQFF.

V usage is TRBV7-9 and J usage is TRBJ2-5, with D perhaps matching TRBD2 (7 bases). The CDR3 is 12 residues long. The ends were cut back, 4 bases at V and 5 bases at J, with 8 bases in the middle. Per germline, CDR1 SEHNR and CDR2 FQNEAQ (reference sequence). The CDR3 sequence is CASSSGGETQYF. The CDR3 nucleotides read TGTGCCAGCAGCTCGGGGGGCGAGACCCAGTACTTC.

This sequence joins TRBV5-8 and TRBJ2-5; D possibly matches TRBD1 or TRBD2 (5 bases each). This CDR3 has 16 residues. Germline V CDR1 and CDR2: SGHTS, YDEGEE. V was clipped by 0 bases and J by 0 bases, with 12 bases between them. As DNA, the CDR3 is TGTGCCAGCAGCTTGGGGGGACGCTCGGACCAAGAGACCCAGTACTTC. This codes for CASSLGGRSDQETQYF.

This CDR3 is CASSAGFWGYTF. As DNA, the CDR3 is TGTGCCAGCAGCGCAGGGTTTTGGGGCTACACCTTC. The chain has TRBV21-1 and TRBJ1-2; the D call in the table, TRBD1, was not verified against the DNA. TRBV21-1 is a documented pseudogene. CDR3 length: 12 amino acids.

This clone showed up just a few times. V usage is TRBV7-6 and J usage is TRBJ2-2; no definite D call. The CDR3 consists of 12 residues. The germline gives CDR1 SGHVS, CDR2 FNYEAQ. The V end lost 3 bases, the J end lost 7 bases, and 6 bases lay between the germline ends. CDR3 DNA sequence: TGTGCCAGCAGCTTGCAGGTCGGGGAGCTGTTTTTT. It is translated as CASSLQVGELFF.

This clone was counted many times. This chain joins TRBV28 and TRBJ1-4; no clear D gene. The CDR3 loop spans 14 amino acids. The germline V gene has CDR1 MDHEN and CDR2 SYDVKM. Deletions cut 2 bases from V and 8 bases from J, with 12 bases between. The CDR3 coding sequence is TGTGCCAGCAGTTTAAGCGGGGATACCGAAAAACTGTTTTTT. Translated: CASSLSGDTEKLFF. Combining the CDR3 with reference TRBV28 and TRBJ1-4 gives the whole variable domain DVKVTQSSRYLVKRTGEKVFLECVQDMDHENMFWYRQDPGLGLRLIYFSYDVKMKEKGDIPEGYSVSREKKERFSLILESASTNQTSMYLCASSLSGDTEKLFFGSGTQLSVL.